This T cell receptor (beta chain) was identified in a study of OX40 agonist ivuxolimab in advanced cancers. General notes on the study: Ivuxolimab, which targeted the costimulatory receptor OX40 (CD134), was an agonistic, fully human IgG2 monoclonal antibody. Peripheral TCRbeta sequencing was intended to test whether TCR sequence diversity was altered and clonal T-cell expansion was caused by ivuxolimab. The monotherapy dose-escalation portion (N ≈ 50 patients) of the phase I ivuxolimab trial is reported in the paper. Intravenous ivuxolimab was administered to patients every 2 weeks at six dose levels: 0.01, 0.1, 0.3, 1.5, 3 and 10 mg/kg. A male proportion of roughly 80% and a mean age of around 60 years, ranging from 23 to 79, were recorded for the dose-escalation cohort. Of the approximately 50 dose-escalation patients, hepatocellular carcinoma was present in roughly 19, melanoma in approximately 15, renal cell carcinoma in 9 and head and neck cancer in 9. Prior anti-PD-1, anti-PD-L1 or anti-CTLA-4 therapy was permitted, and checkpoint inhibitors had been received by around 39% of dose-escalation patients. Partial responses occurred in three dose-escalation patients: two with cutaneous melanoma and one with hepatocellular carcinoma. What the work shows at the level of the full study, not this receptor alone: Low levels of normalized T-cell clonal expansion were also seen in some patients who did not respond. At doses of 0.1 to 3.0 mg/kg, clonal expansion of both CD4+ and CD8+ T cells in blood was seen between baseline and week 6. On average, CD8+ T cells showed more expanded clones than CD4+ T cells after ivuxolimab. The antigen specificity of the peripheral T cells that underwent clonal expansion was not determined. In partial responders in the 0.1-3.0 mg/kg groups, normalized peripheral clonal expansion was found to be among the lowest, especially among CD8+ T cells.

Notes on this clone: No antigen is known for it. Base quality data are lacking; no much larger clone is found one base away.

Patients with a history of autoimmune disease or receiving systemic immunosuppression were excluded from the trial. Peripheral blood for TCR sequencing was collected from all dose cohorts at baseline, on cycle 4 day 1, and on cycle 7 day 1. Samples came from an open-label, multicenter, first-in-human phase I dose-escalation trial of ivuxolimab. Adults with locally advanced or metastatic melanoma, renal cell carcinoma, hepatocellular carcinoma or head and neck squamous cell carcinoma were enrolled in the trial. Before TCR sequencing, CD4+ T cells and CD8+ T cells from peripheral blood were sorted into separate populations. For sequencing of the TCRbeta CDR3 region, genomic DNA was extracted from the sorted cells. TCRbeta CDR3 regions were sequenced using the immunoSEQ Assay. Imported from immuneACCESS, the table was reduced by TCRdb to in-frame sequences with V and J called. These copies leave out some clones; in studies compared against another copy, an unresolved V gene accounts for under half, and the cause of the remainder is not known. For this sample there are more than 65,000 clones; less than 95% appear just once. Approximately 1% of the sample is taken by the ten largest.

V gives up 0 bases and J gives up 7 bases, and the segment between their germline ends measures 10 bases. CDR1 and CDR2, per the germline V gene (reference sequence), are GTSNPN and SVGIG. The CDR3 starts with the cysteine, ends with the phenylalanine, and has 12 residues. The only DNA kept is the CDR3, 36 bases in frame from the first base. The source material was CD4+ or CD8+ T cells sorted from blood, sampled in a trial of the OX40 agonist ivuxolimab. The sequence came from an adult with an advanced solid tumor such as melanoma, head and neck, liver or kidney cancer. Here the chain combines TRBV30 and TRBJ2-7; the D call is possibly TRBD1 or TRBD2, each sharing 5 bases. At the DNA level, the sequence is TGTGCCTGGAGTGTACGGGGACGGGAGCAGTACTTC. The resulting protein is CAWSVRGREQYF.